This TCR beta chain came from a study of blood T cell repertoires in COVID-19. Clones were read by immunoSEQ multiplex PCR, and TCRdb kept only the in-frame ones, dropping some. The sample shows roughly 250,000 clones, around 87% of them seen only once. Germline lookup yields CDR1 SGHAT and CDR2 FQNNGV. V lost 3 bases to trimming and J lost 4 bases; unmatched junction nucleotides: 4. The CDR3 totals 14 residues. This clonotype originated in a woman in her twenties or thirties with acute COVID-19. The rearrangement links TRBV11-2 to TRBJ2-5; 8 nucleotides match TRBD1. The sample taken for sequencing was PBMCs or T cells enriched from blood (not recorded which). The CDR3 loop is CASSFQGAGETQYF. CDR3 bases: TGTGCCAGCAGCTTTCAGGGGGCAGGAGAGACCCAGTACTTC. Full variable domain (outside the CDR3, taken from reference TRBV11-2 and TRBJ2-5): EAGVAQSPRYKIIEKRQSVAFWCNPISGHATLYWYQQILGQGPKLLIQFQNNGVVDDSQLPKDRFSAERLKGVDSTLKIQPAKLEDSAVYLCASSFQGAGETQYFGPGTRLLVL.